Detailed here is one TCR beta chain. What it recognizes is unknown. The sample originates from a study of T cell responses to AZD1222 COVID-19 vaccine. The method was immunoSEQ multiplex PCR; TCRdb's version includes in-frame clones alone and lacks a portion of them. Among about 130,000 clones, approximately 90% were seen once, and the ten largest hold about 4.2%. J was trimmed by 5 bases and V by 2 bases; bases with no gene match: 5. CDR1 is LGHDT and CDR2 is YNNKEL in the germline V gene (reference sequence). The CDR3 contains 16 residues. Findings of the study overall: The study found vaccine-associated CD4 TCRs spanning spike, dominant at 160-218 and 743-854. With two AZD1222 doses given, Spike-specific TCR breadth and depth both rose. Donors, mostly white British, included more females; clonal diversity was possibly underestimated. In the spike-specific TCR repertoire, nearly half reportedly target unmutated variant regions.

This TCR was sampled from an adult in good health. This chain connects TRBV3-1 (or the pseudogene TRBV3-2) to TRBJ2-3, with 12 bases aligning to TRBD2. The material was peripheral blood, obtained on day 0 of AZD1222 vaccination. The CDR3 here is CASSQTLAGGVDTQYF. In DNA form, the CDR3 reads TGTGCCAGCAGCCAAACCCTAGCGGGAGGGGTAGATACGCAGTATTTT.